This T cell receptor (beta chain) stems from a study of regulatory T cells in long-lasting Graves disease. Study-level points and caveats: Under persistent disease, TRBV28, TRBJ1-2 and TRBJ2-5 were used preferentially.

As to time point: newly diagnosed GD, antithyroid drugs for less than 3 months. RNA from PBMCs was the source of the TCR library. With EDTA tubes as the receptacles, approximately 8.2 milliliters of peripheral blood were drawn. Assembly of TCR beta libraries relied on iRepertoire HTBI primers together with Arm-PCR of CDR3 regions. TCRdb independently ran MiXCR on the multiplex PCR reads; one entry per CDR3 protein. The table includes about 460,000 distinct CDR3 sequences, less than 15% detected once. Regarding this clonotype: The antigen remains unidentified.

V dropped 3 bases and J dropped 0; count of bases not matched to a gene: 11. This CDR3 spans 18 amino acids. CDR1 is SGHRS, CDR2 YFSETQ, per germline. These data were likewise used in another study, on T cells in Graves' hyperthyroidism and ophthalmopathy. From that report: Patients were excluded for uncontrolled infection, other autoimmune disease, pregnancy or lactation. Most thyroid-expanded clonotypes above 0.001 were also found in blood.

Sequencing was performed on peripheral blood mononuclear cells (PBMCs), taken at new diagnosis, from a patient treated with antithyroid drugs. This clonotype was obtained from a woman in her forties or fifties with Graves disease. This chain uses TRBV5-1 with TRBJ2-3; 9 bases fit TRBD1. The CDR3 region is CASSYNPGTGISTDTQYF. CDR3 bases: TGCGCCAGCAGCTACAATCCCGGGACAGGGATCAGCACAGATACGCAGTATTTT.